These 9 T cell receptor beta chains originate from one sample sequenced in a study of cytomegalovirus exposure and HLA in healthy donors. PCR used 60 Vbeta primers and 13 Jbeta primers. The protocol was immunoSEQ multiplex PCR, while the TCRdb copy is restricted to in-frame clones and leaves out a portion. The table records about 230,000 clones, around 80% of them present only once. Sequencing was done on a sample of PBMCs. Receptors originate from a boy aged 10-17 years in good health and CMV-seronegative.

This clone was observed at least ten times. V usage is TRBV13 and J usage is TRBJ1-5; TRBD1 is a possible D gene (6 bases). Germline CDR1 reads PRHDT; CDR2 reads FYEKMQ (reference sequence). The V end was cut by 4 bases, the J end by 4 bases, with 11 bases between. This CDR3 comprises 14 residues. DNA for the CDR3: TGTGCCAGCAGCTACAGGGCTGGGAATCAGCCCCAGCATTTT. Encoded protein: CASSYRAGNQPQHF.

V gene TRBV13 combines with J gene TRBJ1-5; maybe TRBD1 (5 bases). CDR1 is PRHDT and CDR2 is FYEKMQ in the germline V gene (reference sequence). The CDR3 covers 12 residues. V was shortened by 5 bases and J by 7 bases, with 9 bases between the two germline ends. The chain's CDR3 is CASSLQGQPQHF. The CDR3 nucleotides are TGTGCCAGCAGCCTGCAGGGACAGCCCCAGCATTTT. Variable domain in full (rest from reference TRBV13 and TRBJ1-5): AAGVIQSPRHLIKEKRETATLKCYPIPRHDTVYWYQQGPGQDPQFLISFYEKMQSDKGSIPDRFSAQQFSDYHSELNMSSLELGDSALYFCASSLQGQPQHFGDGTRLSIL.

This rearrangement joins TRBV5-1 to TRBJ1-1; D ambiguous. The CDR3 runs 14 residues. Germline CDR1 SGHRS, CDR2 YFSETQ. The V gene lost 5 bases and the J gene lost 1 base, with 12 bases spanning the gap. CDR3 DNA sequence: TGCGCCAGCAGAACGACTCCCACGAACACTGAAGCTTTCTTT. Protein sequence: CASRTTPTNTEAFF.

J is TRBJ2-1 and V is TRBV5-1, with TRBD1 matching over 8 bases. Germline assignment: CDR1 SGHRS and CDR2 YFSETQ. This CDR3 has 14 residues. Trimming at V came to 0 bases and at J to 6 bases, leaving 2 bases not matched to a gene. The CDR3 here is CASSLDTGGNEQFF. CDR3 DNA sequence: TGCGCCAGCAGCTTGGACACAGGGGGCAATGAGCAGTTCTTC. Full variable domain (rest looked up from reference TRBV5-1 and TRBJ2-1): KAGVTQTPRYLIKTRGQQVTLSCSPISGHRSVSWYQQTPGQGLQFLFEYFSETQRNKGNFPGRFSGRQFSNSRSEMNVSTLELGDSALYLCASSLDTGGNEQFFGPGTRLTVL.

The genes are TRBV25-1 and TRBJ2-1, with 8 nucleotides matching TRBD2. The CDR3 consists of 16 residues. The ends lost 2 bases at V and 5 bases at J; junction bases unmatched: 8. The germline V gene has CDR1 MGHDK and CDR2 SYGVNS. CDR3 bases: TGTGCCAGCAGTGAACAGCGGGGGCTCAAGAACAATGAGCAGTTCTTC. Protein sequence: CASSEQRGLKNNEQFF.

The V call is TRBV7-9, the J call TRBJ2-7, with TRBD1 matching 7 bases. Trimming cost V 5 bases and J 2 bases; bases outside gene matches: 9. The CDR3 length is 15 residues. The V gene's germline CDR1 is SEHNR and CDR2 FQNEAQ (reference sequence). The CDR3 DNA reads TGTGCCAGCAGCACGGGACAGCAAACTCCCTACGAGCAGTACTTC. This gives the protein CASSTGQQTPYEQYF. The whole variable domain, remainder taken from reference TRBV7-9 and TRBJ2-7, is DTGVSQNPRHKITKRGQNVTFRCDPISEHNRLYWYRQTLGQGPEFLTYFQNEAQLEKSRLLSDRFSAERPKGSFSTLEIQRTEQGDSAMYLCASSTGQQTPYEQYFGPGTRLTVT.

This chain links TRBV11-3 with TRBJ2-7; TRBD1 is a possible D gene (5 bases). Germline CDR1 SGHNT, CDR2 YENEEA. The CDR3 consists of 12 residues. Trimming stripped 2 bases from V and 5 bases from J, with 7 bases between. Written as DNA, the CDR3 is TGTGCCAGCAGCTTACAAGGGGACGAGCAGTACTTC. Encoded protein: CASSLQGDEQYF.

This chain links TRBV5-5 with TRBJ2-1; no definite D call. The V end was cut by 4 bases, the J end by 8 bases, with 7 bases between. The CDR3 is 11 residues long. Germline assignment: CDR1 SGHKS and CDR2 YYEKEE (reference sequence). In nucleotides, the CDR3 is TGTGCCAGCAGCCGCCAGGATGAGCAGTTCTTC. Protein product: CASSRQDEQFF. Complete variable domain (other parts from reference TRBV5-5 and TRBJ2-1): DAGVTQSPTHLIKTRGQQVTLRCSPISGHKSVSWYQQVLGQGPQFIFQYYEKEERGRGNFPDRFSARQFPNYSSELNVNALLLGDSALYLCASSRQDEQFFGPGTRLTVL.

In DNA form, the CDR3 reads TGTGCCACCGGGAGGGACAGGAACACTGAAGCTTTCTTT. Protein sequence: CATGRDRNTEAFF. The rearrangement links TRBV6-5 to TRBJ1-1; 7 bases agree with TRBD1. J gave up 1 base and V 10 bases, and 6 bases lay outside the gene matches. The CDR3 totals 13 residues. CDR1 is MNHEY, CDR2 SVGAGI, per germline.